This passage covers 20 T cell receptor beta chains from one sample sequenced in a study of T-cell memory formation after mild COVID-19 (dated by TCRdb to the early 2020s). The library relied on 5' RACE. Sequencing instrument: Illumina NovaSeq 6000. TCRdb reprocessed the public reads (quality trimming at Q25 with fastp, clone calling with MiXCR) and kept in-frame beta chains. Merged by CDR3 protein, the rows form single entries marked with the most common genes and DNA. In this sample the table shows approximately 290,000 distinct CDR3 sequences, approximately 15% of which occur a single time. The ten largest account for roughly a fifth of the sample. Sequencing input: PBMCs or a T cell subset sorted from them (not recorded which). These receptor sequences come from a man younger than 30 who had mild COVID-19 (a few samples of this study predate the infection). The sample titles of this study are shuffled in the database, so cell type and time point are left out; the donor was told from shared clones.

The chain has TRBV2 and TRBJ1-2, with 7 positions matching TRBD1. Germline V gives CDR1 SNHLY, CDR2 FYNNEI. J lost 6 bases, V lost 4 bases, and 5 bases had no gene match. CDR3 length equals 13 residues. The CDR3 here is CASSVDREDGYTF. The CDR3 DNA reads TGTGCCAGCAGTGTCGACAGGGAGGATGGCTACACCTTC.

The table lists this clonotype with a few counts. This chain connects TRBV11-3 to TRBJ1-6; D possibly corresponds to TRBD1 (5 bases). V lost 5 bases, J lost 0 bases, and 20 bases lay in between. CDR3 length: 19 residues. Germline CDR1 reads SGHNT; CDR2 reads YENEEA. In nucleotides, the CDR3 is TGTGCCAGCAGCCCACGGGACTCTCCTCCGAGCTCCTATAATTCACCCCTCCACTTT. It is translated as CASSPRDSPPSSYNSPLHF. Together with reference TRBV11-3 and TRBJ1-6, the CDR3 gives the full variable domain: EAGVVQSPRYKIIEKKQPVAFWCNPISGHNTLYWYLQNLGQGPELLIRYENEEAVDDSQLPKDRFSAERLKGVDSTLKIQPAELGDSAVYLCASSPRDSPPSSYNSPLHFGNGTRLTVT.

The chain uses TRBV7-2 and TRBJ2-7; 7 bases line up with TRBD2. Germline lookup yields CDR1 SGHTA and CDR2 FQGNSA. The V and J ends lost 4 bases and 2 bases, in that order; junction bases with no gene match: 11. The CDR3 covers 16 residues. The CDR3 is CASSSRPGTKAYEQYF. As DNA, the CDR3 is TGTGCCAGCAGCTCACGTCCCGGGACTAAGGCCTACGAGCAGTACTTC.

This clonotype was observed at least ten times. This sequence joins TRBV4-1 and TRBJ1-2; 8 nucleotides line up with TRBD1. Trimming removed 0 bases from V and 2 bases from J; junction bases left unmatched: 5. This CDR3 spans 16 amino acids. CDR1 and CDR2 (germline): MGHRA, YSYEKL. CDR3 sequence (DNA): TGCGCCAGCAGCCAAGATCGAAGGACAGGGAACTATGGCTACACCTTC. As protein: CASSQDRRTGNYGYTF.

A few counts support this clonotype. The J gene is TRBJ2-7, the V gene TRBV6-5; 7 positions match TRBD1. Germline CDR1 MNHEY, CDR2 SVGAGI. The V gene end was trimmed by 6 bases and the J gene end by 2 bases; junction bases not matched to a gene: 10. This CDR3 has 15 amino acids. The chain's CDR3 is CASSLGQTNPYEQYF. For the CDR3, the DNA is TGTGCCAGCAGCCTGGGACAGACTAACCCCTACGAGCAGTACTTC.

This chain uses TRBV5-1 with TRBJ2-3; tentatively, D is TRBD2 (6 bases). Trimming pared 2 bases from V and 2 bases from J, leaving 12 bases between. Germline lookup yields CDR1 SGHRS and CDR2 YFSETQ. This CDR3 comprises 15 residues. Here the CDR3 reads CASSFWSGDTDTQYF. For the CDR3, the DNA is TGCGCCAGCAGCTTTTGGTCGGGGGACACAGATACGCAGTATTTT.

The CDR3 sequence is CASSPQGMVDSPLHF. The CDR3, as DNA: TGTGCCAGCAGCCCACAGGGAATGGTGGATTCACCCCTCCACTTT. The gene calls are TRBV2 and TRBJ1-6, with D maybe TRBD1 (6 bases). Between the trimmed V and J ends, which lost 6 bases and 8 bases, there was a span of 17 bases. Germline-derived CDR1 and CDR2 are SNHLY and FYNNEI. CDR3 length equals 15 residues.

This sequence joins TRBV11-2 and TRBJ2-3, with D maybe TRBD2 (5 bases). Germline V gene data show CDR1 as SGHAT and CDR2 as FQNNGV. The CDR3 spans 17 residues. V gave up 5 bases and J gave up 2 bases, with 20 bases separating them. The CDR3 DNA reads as TGTGCCAGCAGCCGGCGGGTCGCGCAGACGACCACAGATACGCAGTATTTT. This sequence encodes CASSRRVAQTTTDTQYF.

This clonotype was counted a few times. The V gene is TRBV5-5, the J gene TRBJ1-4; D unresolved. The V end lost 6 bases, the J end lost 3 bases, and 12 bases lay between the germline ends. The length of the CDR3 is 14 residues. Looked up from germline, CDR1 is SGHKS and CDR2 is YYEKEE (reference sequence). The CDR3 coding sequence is TGTGCCAGCACCAAAGAGGCGGCTAATGAAAAACTGTTTTTT. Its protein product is CASTKEAANEKLFF.

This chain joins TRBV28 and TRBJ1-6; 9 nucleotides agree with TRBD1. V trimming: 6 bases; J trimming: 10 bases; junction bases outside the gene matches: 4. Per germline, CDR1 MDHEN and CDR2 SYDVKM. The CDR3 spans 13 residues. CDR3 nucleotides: TGTGCCAGCAGCGGGGGACAGGGCTCACCCCTCCACTTT. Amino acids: CASSGGQGSPLHF.

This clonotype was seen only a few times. The DNA for the CDR3 is TGCGCCAGCAGCCAAGAGAGGATTACCTACGAGCAGTACTTC. Amino acid sequence: CASSQERITYEQYF. J is TRBJ2-7 and V is TRBV4-3; no clear D gene. CDR1 and CDR2 from the germline V gene are LGHNA and YSLEER. This CDR3 is built from 14 residues. V was pared by 0 bases and J by 2 bases, with 8 bases between.

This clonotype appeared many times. The DNA of the CDR3 is TGTGCCAGCAGCCCGGGGGATGAGCAGTTCTTC. Its protein product is CASSPGDEQFF. V usage is TRBV12-3 or TRBV12-4 and J usage is TRBJ2-1; D might be TRBD2 (6 bases). Between the trimmed V and J ends, which lost 6 bases and 8 bases, there was a span of 8 bases. This CDR3 is 11 amino acids long.

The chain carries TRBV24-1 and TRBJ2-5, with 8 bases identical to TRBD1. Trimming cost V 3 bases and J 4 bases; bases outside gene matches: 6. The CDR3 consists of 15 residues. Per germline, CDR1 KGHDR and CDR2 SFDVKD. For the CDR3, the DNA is TGTGCCACCAGTGATGACCAGGGGGCGGGAGAGACCCAGTACTTC. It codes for CATSDDQGAGETQYF.

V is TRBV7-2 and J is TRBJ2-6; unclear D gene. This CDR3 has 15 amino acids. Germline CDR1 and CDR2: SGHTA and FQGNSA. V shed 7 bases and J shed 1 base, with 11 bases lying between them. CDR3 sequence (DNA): TGTGCCAGCACCCCATTCAATTCTGGGGCCAACGTCCTGACTTTC. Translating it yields CASTPFNSGANVLTF.

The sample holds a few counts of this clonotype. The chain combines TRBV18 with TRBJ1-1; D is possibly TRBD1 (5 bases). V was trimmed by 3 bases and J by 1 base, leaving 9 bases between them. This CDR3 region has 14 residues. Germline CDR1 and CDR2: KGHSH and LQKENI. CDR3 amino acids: CASSPYTGNTEAFF. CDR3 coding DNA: TGTGCCAGCTCACCGTACACAGGGAACACTGAAGCTTTCTTT.

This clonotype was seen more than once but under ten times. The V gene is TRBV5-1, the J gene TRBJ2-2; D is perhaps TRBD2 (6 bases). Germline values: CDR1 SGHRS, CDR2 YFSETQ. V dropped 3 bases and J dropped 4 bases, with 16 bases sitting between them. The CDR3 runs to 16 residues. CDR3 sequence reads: CASSSQIGGGTGELFF. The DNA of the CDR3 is TGCGCCAGCAGCTCGCAGATTGGGGGAGGCACCGGGGAGCTGTTTTTT.

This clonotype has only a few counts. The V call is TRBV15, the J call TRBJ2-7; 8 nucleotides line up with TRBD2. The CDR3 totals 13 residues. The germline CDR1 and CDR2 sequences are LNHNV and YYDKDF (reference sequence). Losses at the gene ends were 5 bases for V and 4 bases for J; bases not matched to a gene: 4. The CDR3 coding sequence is TGTGCCACCAGCCCGGGGGGGACTTACGAGCAGTACGTC. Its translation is CATSPGGTYEQYV.

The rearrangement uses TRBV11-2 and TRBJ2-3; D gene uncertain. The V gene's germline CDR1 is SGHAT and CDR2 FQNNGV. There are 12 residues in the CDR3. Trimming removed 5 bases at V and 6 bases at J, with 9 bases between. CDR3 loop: CASSPYLDTQYF. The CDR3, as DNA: TGTGCCAGCAGCCCCTACCTGGATACGCAGTATTTT. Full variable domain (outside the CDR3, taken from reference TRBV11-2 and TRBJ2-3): EAGVAQSPRYKIIEKRQSVAFWCNPISGHATLYWYQQILGQGPKLLIQFQNNGVVDDSQLPKDRFSAERLKGVDSTLKIQPAKLEDSAVYLCASSPYLDTQYFGPGTRLTVL.

The CDR3 is CASSLEGGAAKNIQYF. The CDR3 DNA is TGTGCCAGCAGCTTAGAGGGGGGGGCGGCCAAAAACATTCAGTACTTC. The chain uses TRBV7-8 and TRBJ2-4; a possible D gene is TRBD2 (7 bases). Germline lookup yields CDR1 SGHVS and CDR2 FQNEAQ. This CDR3 is built from 16 residues. V shed 1 base and J shed 1 base, with 11 bases lying between them.

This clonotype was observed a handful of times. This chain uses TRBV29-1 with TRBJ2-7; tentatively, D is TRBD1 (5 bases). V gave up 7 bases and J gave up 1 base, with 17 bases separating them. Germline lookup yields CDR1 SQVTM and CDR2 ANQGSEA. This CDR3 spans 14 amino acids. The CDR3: CSGQDTRSSYEQYF. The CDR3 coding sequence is TGCAGCGGTCAGGACACGCGTTCATCCTACGAGCAGTACTTC.